The clone carrying this T cell receptor (beta chain) showed up just once. What it binds is unknown. This sample was taken from a study of OX40 agonist ivuxolimab in advanced cancers. The study's findings and limits: Relative to CD4+ cells, CD8+ T cells on average had more expanded clones. Blood T cells, both CD4+ and CD8+, expanded clonally by week 6 at 0.1 to 3.0 mg/kg. Researchers did not establish what antigens the expanded peripheral T cells target.

TCRdb keeps only in-frame clones here, not all; method: immunoSEQ multiplex PCR. The table shows tens of thousands of clones, with just over 85% occurring only once. The CDR3 is made up of 13 amino acids. Germline V gives CDR1 MNHEY, CDR2 SVGAGI. After removal of 4 bases from V and 11 bases from J, the junction contained 9 bases not matched to a gene. The J gene is TRBJ1-1, the V gene TRBV6-5; 8 bases match TRBD1. The clonotype comes from an adult with an advanced solid tumor such as melanoma, head and neck, liver or kidney cancer. Material: CD4+ or CD8+ T cells sorted from blood, obtained in a trial of the OX40 agonist ivuxolimab. CDR3 sequence reads: CASSLAQGAGAFF. In DNA form, the CDR3 reads TGTGCCAGCAGTTTGGCTCAGGGGGCTGGGGCTTTCTTT.